The text below deals with one TCR beta chain. The trim removed 3 bases at V and 2 bases at J, leaving 9 bases unmatched. CDR3 size: 15 residues. CDR1 SQVTM and CDR2 ANQGSEA come from the germline V gene. Researchers ran the PCR with 60 Vbeta and 13 Jbeta primers. Assay used: immunoSEQ multiplex PCR; TCRdb lists only in-frame clones, some missing. The sample consists of over 55,000 clones, 80% to 90% of them appearing once. These data are taken from a study of cytomegalovirus exposure and HLA in healthy donors. This receptor was obtained from a young woman in good health and CMV-seropositive. The chain uses TRBV29-1 and TRBJ1-2; 7 positions match TRBD1. The sample taken for sequencing was PBMCs. In DNA form, the CDR3 reads TGCAGCGTTGATAGGGGGCGAACAGGAAACTATGGCTACACCTTC. Protein sequence: CSVDRGRTGNYGYTF.